This TCR beta chain was observed in a study of T cell responses to AZD1222 COVID-19 vaccine. The method was immunoSEQ multiplex PCR; TCRdb's version includes in-frame clones alone and lacks a portion of them. The repertoire holds about 120,000 clones, roughly 90% seen once, with roughly 8.9% in the top ten. With 6 bases clipped from V and 5 bases from J, the junction kept 5 bases outside the gene matches. Germline V gene lookup returns CDR1 MNHEY and CDR2 SMNVEV (reference sequence). This CDR3 is built from 14 residues. Material: peripheral blood, obtained on day 0 of AZD1222 vaccination. This chain connects TRBV27 to TRBJ2-1, with 9 bases that match TRBD2. The receptor was derived from an adult in good health. CDR3 residues: CASRPGLANNEQFF. As DNA, the CDR3 is TGTGCCAGCAGGCCGGGACTAGCTAACAATGAGCAGTTCTTC.